This T cell receptor beta chain originates from a study of graft-versus-host responses after intestinal transplantation. Study context: Recipients were all induced with anti-thymocyte globulin, then given tacrolimus and steroids for approximately 3 years. The study's findings and limits: Early after transplant, HvG declines were associated with peak levels of circulating GvH clones.

The CDR3 spans 15 residues. V shed 2 bases and J 1 base; nucleotides not matched to a gene: 5. Germline CDR1 SGHRS, CDR2 YFSETQ. Assay used: immunoSEQ multiplex PCR; TCRdb lists only in-frame clones, some missing. The sample lists about 96,000 clones; 92% were seen once. Concerning this clone: Its matching antigen is unknown.

Specimen: unstimulated CD4+ T cells sorted from spleen or lymph node cells, collected before intestinal transplant. The source of this sequence is a human donor who received an intestinal transplant. The chain combines TRBV5-1 with TRBJ2-5; 7 positions match TRBD1. DNA of the CDR3: TGCGCCAGCAGCTTTGGGACAGCCCTCCAAGAGACCCAGTACTTC. Protein sequence: CASSFGTALQETQYF.